This T cell receptor beta chain was sequenced for a study of blood T cell repertoires in COVID-19 (dated by TCRdb to about 2020). With respect to the entire study: Samples from collaborators originated in the United States, Italy and Spain and spanned both the acute and convalescent phases of COVID-19. The repertoires were made available in a free public database intended to serve as a resource for research on the immune response to SARS-CoV-2. The material from the prospective study consisted of cDNA or gDNA derived from T cells, B-cell-depleted T cells, or PBMCs. HLA class I and class II types, where available, came from metadata supplied by the sample provider rather than from assay-based typing. The dataset comprised deeply sampled blood TCRbeta repertoires from subjects exposed to, actively infected with, or recovered from COVID-19. The sample metadata nearly always contained a de-identified subject ID, COVID-19 status, age in years and sex. Samples came from the ongoing ImmuneRACE study (first 160 participants) plus 1,254 subjects from 6 global collaborators. What the work shows at the level of the full study, not this receptor alone: Clinical and demographic metadata were provided uncurated, with the amount varying by source and participant.

Including the terminal cysteine and phenylalanine, the CDR3 comprises 16 residues. The entry retains the CDR3 DNA only, 48 bases that are in frame from base 1. The germline V and J ends show losses of 5 bases and 2 bases respectively, and no gene match explains 12 bases of the junction. From the germline V gene, CDR1 is SGHAT and CDR2 is FQNNGV. The immunoSEQ Assay, a bias-controlled multiplex PCR, was used to amplify TCRbeta CDR3 regions from genomic DNA. Processing in the source paper ran as follows. The number of nucleated cells in each sample was estimated by amplification of reference gene primers within the assay. Sequence reads were collapsed and filtered to measure the absolute abundance of every unique TCRbeta CDR3 rearrangement. For each sample, productive Simpson clonality was calculated as the square root of Simpson's diversity index across productive rearrangements. TCRdb took this table from immuneACCESS and kept in-frame rearrangements with V and J called. Such tables lack part of the clones; where checked against another copy, unresolved V genes explain under half of the gap, and the rest is unexplained. V and J calls and clone size are given by that table; D and trimming were obtained from the DNA. The sample has more than 300,000 clones on record, 90% of them singletons. The top ten constitute 3.9% of the sample.

Enrolling through a virtual design, the prospective study's participants ranged in age from roughly 18 to 90 years and lived across roughly 23 United States geographic areas. In the prospective study, participants were assigned to cohorts based on the clinical history participants reported in a screening survey and a study questionnaire. Exposed participants were defined as having been in contact with someone with a PCR-confirmed or clinician-diagnosed COVID-19 case within 2 weeks of study entry. Each participant in the prospective study had whole blood, serum and a nasopharyngeal or oropharyngeal swab collected by mobile phlebotomists. Participants in the prospective study had the option to provide additional blood draws and questionnaires over a roughly two-month period. Before DNA extraction, prospective study blood samples were shipped either frozen or at room temperature. To note about this clone: The antigen this receptor binds is unknown. Per-base qualities were not stored, and no clone one base away is much larger.

The V and J genes are TRBV11-2 and TRBJ2-7; 7 bases in between match TRBD1. The sequencing sample was made of PBMCs or T cells enriched from blood (not recorded which). The clonotype was recovered from a woman aged 25 to 39 who had been exposed to COVID-19. The nucleotides are TGTGCCAGCAGCCCACACCGACAGGGTGGGACCTACGAGCAGTACTTC. This codes for CASSPHRQGGTYEQYF.